This T cell receptor beta chain was recorded in a study of cytomegalovirus exposure and HLA in healthy donors. Broader study findings: A reported reduction in N-insertions relative to the approximately 670-donor mean was seen in an Asian-associated ancestry cluster in a later analysis. Earlier analysis looked at TCR beta V segments, and most were productive about 90% or about 30% of the time. In a later analysis, common viral pathogens appeared linked to several of the most significant clusters.

This CDR3 is built from 16 residues. V lost 5 bases to trimming and J lost 5 bases; unmatched junction nucleotides: 12. The germline V gene has CDR1 SNHLY and CDR2 FYNNEI. Researchers ran the PCR with 60 Vbeta and 13 Jbeta primers. Authors' data handling: In a later analysis, the count reached 74 million or so unique TCR beta chains, with 8.5 million to 14 million shared. Measured with immunoSEQ multiplex PCR; TCRdb has only the in-frame clones, and not every one. From that table come the V and J calls and clone size; the DNA was used to work out D and trimming. The sample consists of about 130,000 clones, around 80% of them appearing once. Concerning this clone itself: Its specificity is not known.

V and J are TRBV2 and TRBJ2-7, with 10 bases lining up with TRBD1. The material sequenced was PBMCs. This TCR was sampled from a man younger than 45 in good health and CMV-seropositive. CDR3 coding DNA: TGTGCCAGCAGTCGTCCCGGGACAGGGGTTAGTCACGAGCAGTACTTC. Translation: CASSRPGTGVSHEQYF.